This TCR beta chain stems from a study of radiotherapy plus CTLA-4 blockade in lung cancer. With ipilimumab providing CTLA-4 blockade, focal radiation was administered to patients who had chemo-refractory metastatic non-small-cell lung cancer. The CDR3 totals 16 residues. Germline V gene data show CDR1 as MGHRA and CDR2 as YSYEKL. V was pared by 5 bases and J by 4 bases, with 7 bases of the junction left unmatched. Overall study findings and caveats: Tumor-origin TCR clones grew in blood after radiotherapy plus ipilimumab.

As regards this clone: The antigen is not known.

The repertoire was sequenced with immunoSEQ multiplex PCR; TCRdb's copy has only in-frame clones and lacks some. The repertoire consists of about 97,000 clones, with approximately 72% occurring once and the leading ten covering 2.8%. Sequenced material: peripheral blood, taken from a patient treated with radiotherapy plus ipilimumab. The clonotype originates from a human donor with non-small cell lung cancer who had a partial response to radiotherapy plus ipilimumab. Some clones in this sample may be carry-over from other donors' samples. The chain uses TRBV4-1 and TRBJ2-3; 12 bases align to TRBD1. This CDR3 reads CASSTLGTGGSDTQYF. The CDR3 DNA reads as TGCGCCAGCAGCACTCTCGGGACAGGGGGCTCAGATACGCAGTATTTT.